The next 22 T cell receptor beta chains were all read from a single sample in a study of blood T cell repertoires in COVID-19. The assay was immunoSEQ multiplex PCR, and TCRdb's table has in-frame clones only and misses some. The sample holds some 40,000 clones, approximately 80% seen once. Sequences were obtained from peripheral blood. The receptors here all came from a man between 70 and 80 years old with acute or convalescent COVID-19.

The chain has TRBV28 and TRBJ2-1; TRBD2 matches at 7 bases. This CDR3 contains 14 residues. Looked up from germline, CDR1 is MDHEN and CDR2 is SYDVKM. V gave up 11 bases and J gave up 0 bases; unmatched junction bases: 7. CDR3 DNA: TGTGCCGGGGGGGACGGGAGCTCCTACAATGAGCAGTTCTTC. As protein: CAGGDGSSYNEQFF.

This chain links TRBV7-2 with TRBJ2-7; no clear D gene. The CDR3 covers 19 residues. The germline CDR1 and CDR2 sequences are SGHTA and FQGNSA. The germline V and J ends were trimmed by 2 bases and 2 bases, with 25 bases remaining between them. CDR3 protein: CASSLRFPTRVEKPYEQYF. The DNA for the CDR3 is TGTGCCAGCAGCTTAAGGTTCCCCACCCGAGTGGAGAAGCCCTACGAGCAGTACTTC.

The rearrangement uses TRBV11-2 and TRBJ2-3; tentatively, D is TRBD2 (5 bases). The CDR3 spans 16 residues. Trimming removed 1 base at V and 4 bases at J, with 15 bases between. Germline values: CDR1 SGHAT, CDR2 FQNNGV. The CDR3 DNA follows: TGTGCCAGCAGCTTAGGGTCTTCGGCGGGCCCAGATACGCAGTATTTT. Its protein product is CASSLGSSAGPDTQYF.

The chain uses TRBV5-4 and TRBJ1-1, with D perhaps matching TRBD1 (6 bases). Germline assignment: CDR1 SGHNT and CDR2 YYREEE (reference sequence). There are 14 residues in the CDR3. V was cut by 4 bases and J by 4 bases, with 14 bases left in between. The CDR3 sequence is CASSADSEATEAFF. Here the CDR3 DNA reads TGTGCCAGCAGCGCGGACAGCGAGGCCACTGAAGCTTTCTTT.

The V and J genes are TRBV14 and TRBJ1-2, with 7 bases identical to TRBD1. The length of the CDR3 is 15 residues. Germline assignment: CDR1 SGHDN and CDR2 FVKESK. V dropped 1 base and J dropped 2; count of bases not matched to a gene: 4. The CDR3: CASSQVTGWNYGYTF. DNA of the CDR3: TGTGCCAGCAGCCAAGTGACAGGGTGGAACTATGGCTACACCTTC.

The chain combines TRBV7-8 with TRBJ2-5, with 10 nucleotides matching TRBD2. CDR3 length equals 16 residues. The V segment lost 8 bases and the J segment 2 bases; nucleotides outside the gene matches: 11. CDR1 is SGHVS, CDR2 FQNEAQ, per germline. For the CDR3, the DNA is TGTGCCAGCCGTGGCTGGGGGACTAGCGAGCAAGAGACCCAGTACTTC. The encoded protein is CASRGWGTSEQETQYF.

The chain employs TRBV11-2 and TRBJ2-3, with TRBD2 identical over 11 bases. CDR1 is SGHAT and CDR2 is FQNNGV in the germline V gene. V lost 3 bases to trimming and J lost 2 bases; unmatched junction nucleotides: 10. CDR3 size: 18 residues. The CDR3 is CASSFTATSGGFTDTQYF. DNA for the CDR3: TGTGCCAGCAGCTTTACGGCAACTAGCGGGGGTTTCACAGATACGCAGTATTTT.

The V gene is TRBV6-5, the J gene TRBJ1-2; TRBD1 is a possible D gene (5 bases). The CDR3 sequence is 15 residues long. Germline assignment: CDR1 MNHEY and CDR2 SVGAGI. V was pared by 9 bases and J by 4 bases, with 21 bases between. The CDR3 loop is CASLAGSGYIYGYTF. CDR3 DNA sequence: TGTGCCAGTTTAGCAGGGTCTGGGTATATCTATGGCTACACCTTC.

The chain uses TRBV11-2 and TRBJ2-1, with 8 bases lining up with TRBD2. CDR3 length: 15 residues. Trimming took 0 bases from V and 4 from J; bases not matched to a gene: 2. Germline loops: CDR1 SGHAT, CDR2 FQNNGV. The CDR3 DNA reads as TGTGCCAGCAGCTTAGAGGCGGGGGGATACAATGAGCAGTTCTTC. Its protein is CASSLEAGGYNEQFF.

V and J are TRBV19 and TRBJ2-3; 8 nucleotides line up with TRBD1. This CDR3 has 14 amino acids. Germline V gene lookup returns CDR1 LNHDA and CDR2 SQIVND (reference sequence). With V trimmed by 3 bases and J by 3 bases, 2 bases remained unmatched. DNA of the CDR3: TGTGCCAGTAGTATGGACAGGGAGACAGATACGCAGTATTTT. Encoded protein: CASSMDRETDTQYF.

The CDR3 DNA sequence: TGTGCCAGCAGCGGGGGCACCGGGGAGACCCAGTACTTC. Its translation: CASSGGTGETQYF. This chain links TRBV9 with TRBJ2-5; the D gene is possibly TRBD1 (5 bases). V gave up 3 bases and J gave up 5 bases, with 11 bases separating them. Germline lookup yields CDR1 SGDLS and CDR2 YYNGEE. The CDR3 totals 13 residues. The full variable domain, with the rest looked up from reference TRBV9 and TRBJ2-5, is DSGVTQTPKHLITATGQRVTLRCSPRSGDLSVYWYQQSLDQGLQFLIQYYNGEERAKGNILERFSAQQFPDLHSELNLSSLELGDSALYFCASSGGTGETQYFGPGTRLLVL.

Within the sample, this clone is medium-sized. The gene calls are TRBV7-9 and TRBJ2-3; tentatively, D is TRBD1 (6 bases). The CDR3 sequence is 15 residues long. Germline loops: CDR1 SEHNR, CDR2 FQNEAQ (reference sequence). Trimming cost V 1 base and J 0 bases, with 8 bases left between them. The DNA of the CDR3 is TGTGCCAGCAGCTTAGGGACAGCTAGCACAGATACGCAGTATTTT. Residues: CASSLGTASTDTQYF.

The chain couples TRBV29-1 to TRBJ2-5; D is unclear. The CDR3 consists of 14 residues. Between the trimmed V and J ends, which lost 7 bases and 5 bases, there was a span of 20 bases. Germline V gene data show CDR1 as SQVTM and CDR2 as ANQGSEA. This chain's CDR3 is CSASGDVNGETQYF. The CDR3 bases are TGCAGCGCAAGTGGCGATGTCAACGGGGAGACCCAGTACTTC.

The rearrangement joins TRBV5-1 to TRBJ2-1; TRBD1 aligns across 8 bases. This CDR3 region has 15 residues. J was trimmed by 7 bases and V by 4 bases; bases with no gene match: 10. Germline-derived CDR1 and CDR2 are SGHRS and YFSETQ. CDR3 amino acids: CASSTRTGLGNEQFF. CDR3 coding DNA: TGCGCCAGCAGCACCCGGACAGGGCTAGGGAATGAGCAGTTCTTC.

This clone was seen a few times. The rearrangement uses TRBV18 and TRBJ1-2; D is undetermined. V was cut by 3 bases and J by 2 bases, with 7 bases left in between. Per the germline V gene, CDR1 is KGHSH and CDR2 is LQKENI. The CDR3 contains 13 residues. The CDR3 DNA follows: TGTGCCAGCTCACCTGAGGAAAACTATGGCTACACCTTC. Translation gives CASSPEENYGYTF.

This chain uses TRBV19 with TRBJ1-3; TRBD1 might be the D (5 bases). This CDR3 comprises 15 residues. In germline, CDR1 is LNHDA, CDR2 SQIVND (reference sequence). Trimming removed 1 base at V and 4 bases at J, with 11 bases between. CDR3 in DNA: TGTGCCAGTAGTATAGGACAGACTGTGGGAAACACCATATATTTT. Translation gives CASSIGQTVGNTIYF.

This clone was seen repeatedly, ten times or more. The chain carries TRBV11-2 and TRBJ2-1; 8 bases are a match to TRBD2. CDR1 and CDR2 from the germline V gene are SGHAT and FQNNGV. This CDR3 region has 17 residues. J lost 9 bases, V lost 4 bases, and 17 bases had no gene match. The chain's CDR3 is CASSSLRGTRTSFEQFF. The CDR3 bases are TGTGCCAGCAGCTCCCTACGTGGGACTCGGACTAGCTTTGAGCAGTTCTTC.

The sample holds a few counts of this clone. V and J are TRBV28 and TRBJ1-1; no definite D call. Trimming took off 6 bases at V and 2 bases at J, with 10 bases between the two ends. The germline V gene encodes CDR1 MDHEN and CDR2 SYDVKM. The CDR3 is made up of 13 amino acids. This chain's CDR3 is CASRKTLNTEAFF. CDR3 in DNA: TGTGCCAGCAGAAAGACACTTAACACTGAAGCTTTCTTT.

The CDR3 DNA reads as TGCAGCGTTTACGGCCTCGGGACAGATTCTAACTATGGCTACACCTTC. As protein: CSVYGLGTDSNYGYTF. V gene TRBV29-1 combines with J gene TRBJ1-2; 7 nucleotides line up with TRBD1. Trimming took 5 bases from V and 0 from J; bases not matched to a gene: 12. This CDR3 is 16 amino acids long. The germline CDR1 and CDR2 sequences are SQVTM and ANQGSEA.

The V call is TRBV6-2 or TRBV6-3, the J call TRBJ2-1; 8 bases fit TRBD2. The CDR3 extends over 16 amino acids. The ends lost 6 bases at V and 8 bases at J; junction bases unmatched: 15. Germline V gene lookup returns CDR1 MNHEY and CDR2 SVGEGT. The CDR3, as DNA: TGTGCCAGCAGCTCTTCCGGGACTAGAAATTACCATGAGCAGTTCTTC. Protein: CASSSSGTRNYHEQFF.

The CDR3 DNA sequence: TGTGCCAGCAGTTTACGTATTTATCCGACAGTTGAAGCTTTCTTT. Translated, it gives CASSLRIYPTVEAFF. The chain combines TRBV28 with TRBJ1-1; D is perhaps TRBD1 (5 bases). There are 15 residues in the CDR3. Deletions cut 2 bases from V and 7 bases from J, with 17 bases between. Germline V gene lookup returns CDR1 MDHEN and CDR2 SYDVKM.

The DNA for the CDR3 is TGTGCCAGCAGCTTATTCGGGGGGTCGCGGGAGCAGTACTTC. Translating gives CASSLFGGSREQYF. The V call is TRBV13, the J call TRBJ2-7; 7 bases agree with TRBD2. The CDR3 totals 14 residues. J lost 7 bases, V lost 2 bases, and 8 bases had no gene match. Germline CDR1 PRHDT, CDR2 FYEKMQ (reference sequence).